The next 6 T cell receptor beta chains were all read from a single sample in a study of blood T cell repertoires in COVID-19. Assay: immunoSEQ multiplex PCR; the TCRdb copy retains only in-frame clones and omits some. This table holds roughly 140,000 clones, 80% to 90% found once. Sequencing used peripheral blood. All receptors come from a woman aged 45-65 years in a cohort sampled during active or convalescent COVID-19.

The chain employs TRBV20-1 and TRBJ2-3; no clear D gene. CDR3 size: 11 residues. CDR1 and CDR2 (germline): DFQATT, SNEGSKA (reference sequence). Trimming took 7 bases from V and 4 from J, leaving 9 bases between them. CDR3 sequence (DNA): TGCAGTGTTGAGTTGGCAGATACGCAGTATTTT. Its translation: CSVELADTQYF.

The chain is built from TRBV27 and TRBJ2-4; 7 bases line up with TRBD1. V gave up 5 bases and J gave up 0 bases; unmatched junction bases: 10. Germline V CDR1 and CDR2: MNHEY, SMNVEV (reference sequence). The CDR3 is made up of 17 amino acids. CDR3 bases: TGTGCCAGCAGTCAGTATTCTAGGGGGCTAGCCAAAAACATTCAGTACTTC. Residues: CASSQYSRGLAKNIQYF.

This rearrangement joins TRBV18 to TRBJ1-6; perhaps TRBD1 as D (6 bases). Trimming removed 2 bases from V and 12 bases from J, with 17 bases in between. Germline V gives CDR1 KGHSH, CDR2 LQKENI. The CDR3 is 15 amino acids. CDR3 in DNA: TGTGCCAGCTCACCAGGGGGCCCGGTCGCTGGACCCCTCCACTTT. It is translated as CASSPGGPVAGPLHF.

The J gene is TRBJ2-5, the V gene TRBV5-1; D unresolved. V gave up 6 bases and J gave up 4 bases, with 10 bases separating them. From germline, CDR1 is SGHRS and CDR2 YFSETQ. This CDR3 is 12 amino acids long. CDR3 residues: CASNPGRETQYF. Written as DNA, the CDR3 is TGCGCCAGCAACCCGGGTCGAGAGACCCAGTACTTC. Full variable domain (outside the CDR3, taken from reference TRBV5-1 and TRBJ2-5): KAGVTQTPRYLIKTRGQQVTLSCSPISGHRSVSWYQQTPGQGLQFLFEYFSETQRNKGNFPGRFSGRQFSNSRSEMNVSTLELGDSALYLCASNPGRETQYFGPGTRLLVL.

This chain uses TRBV3-1 (or the pseudogene TRBV3-2) with TRBJ1-4; tentative D call: TRBD1 (5 bases). V lost 2 bases to trimming and J lost 2 bases, with 15 bases between them. Germline CDR1 and CDR2: LGHDT and YNNKEL (reference sequence). The CDR3 loop spans 17 amino acids. Here the CDR3 reads CASSQKAGRGTNEKLFF. In DNA form, the CDR3 reads TGTGCCAGCAGCCAAAAGGCAGGGAGGGGTACTAATGAAAAACTGTTTTTT.

The chain is built from TRBV12-3 or TRBV12-4 and TRBJ2-4, with 7 bases aligning to TRBD2. The length of the CDR3 is 13 residues. V lost 7 bases and J lost 4; bases outside the gene matches: 4. CDR3 sequence: CASNLGGKNIQYF. The CDR3, as DNA: TGTGCCAGCAACTTGGGAGGGAAAAACATTCAGTACTTC.